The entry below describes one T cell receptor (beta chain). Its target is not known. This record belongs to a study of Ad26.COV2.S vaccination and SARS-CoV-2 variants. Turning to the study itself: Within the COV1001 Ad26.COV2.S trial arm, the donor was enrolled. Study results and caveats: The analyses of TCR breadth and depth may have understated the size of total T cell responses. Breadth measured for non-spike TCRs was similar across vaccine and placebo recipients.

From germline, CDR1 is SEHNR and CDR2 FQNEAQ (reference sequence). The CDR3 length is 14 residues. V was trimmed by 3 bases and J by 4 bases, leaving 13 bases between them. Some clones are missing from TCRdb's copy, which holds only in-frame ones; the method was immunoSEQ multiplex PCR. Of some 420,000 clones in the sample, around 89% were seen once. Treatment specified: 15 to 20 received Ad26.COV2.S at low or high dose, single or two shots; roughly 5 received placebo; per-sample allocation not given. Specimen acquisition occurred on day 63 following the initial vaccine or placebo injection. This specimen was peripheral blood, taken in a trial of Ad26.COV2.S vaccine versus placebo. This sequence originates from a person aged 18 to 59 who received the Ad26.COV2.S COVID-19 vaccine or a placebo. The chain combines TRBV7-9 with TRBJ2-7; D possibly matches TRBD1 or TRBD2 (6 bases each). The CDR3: CASSLGGAAYEQYF. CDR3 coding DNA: TGTGCCAGCAGCTTGGGGGGCGCAGCATACGAGCAGTACTTC.